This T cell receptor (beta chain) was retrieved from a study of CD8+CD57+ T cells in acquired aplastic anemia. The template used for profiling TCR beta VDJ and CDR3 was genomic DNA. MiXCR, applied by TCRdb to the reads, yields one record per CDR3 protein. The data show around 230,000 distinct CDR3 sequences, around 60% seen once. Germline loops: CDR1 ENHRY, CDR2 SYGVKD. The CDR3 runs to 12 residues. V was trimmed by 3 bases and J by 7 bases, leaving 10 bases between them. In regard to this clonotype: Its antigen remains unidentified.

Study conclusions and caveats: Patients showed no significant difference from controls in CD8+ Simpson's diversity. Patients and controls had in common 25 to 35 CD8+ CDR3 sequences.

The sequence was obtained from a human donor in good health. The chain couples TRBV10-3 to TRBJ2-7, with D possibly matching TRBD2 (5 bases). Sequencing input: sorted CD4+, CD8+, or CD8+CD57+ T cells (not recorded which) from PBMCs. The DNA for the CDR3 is TGTGCCATCAGTGAATACGGGGATGAGCAGTACTTC. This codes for CAISEYGDEQYF.